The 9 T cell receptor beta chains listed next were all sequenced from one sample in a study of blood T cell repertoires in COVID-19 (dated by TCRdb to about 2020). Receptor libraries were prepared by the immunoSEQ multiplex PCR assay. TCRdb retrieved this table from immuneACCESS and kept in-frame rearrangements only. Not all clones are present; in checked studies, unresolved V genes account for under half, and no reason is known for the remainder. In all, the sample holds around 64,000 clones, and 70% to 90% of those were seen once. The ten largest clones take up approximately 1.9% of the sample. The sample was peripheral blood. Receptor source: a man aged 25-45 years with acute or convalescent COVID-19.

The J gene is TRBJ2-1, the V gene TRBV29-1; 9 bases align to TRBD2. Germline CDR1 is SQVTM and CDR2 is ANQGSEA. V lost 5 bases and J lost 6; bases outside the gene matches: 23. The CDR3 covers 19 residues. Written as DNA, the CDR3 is TGCAGCGTTAACTATAGCGGGGGAAAGTTCCTTTCCACATCCAATGAGCAGTTCTTC. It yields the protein CSVNYSGGKFLSTSNEQFF.

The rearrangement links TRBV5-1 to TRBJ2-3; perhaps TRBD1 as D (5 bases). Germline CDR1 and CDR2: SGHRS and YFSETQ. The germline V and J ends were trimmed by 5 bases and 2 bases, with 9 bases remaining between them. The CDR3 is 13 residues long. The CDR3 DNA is TGCGCCAGCAGTTGGACATACACAGATACGCAGTATTTT. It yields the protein CASSWTYTDTQYF. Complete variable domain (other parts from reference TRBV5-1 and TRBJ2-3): KAGVTQTPRYLIKTRGQQVTLSCSPISGHRSVSWYQQTPGQGLQFLFEYFSETQRNKGNFPGRFSGRQFSNSRSEMNVSTLELGDSALYLCASSWTYTDTQYFGPGTRLTVL.

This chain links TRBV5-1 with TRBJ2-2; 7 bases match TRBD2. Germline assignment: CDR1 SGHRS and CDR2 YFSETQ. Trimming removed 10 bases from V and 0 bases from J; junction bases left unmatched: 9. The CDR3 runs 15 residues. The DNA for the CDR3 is TGCGCCGGAAGGGAGGGAACGGCGAACACCGGGGAGCTGTTTTTT. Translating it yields CAGREGTANTGELFF.

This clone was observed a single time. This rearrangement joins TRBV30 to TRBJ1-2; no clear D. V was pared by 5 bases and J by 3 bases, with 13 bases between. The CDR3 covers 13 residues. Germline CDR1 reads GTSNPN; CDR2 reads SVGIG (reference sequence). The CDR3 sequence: CAWQPDPYYGYTF. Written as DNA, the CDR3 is TGTGCCTGGCAACCAGATCCTTACTATGGCTACACCTTC.

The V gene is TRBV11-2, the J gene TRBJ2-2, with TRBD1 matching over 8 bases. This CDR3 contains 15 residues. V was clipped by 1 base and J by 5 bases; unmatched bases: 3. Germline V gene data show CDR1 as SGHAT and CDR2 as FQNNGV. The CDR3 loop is CASSLGRQGTGELFF. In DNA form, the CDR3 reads TGTGCCAGCAGCTTAGGTCGACAGGGGACCGGGGAGCTGTTTTTT.

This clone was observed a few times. The chain's CDR3 is CASSHQPGTTTYEQYF. CDR3 nucleotides: TGTGCCAGCAGCCACCAACCCGGGACTACCACCTACGAGCAGTACTTC. This chain links TRBV4-2 with TRBJ2-7; 7 positions match TRBD2. Germline-derived CDR1 and CDR2 are LGHNA and YNFKEQ. J lost 2 bases, V lost 3 bases, and 10 bases had no gene match. The CDR3 totals 16 residues.

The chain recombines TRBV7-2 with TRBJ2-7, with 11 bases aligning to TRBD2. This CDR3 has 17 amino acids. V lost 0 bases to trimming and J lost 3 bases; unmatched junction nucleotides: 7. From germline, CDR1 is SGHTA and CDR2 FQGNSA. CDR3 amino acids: CASSLAGGGTSGYEQYF. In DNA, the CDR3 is TGTGCCAGCAGCTTAGCGGGTGGTGGGACTAGCGGCTACGAGCAGTACTTC.

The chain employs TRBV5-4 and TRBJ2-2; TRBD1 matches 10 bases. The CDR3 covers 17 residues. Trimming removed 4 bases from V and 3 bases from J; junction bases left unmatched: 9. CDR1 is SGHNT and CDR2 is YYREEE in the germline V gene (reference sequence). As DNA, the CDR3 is TGTGCCAGCAGCCCCCCCCCTGGGACAGGGGACACCGGGGAGCTGTTTTTT. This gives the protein CASSPPPGTGDTGELFF.

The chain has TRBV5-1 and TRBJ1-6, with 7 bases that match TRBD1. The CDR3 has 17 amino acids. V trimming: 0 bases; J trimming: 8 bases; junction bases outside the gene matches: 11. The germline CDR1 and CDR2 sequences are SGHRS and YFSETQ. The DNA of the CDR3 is TGCGCCAGCAGCTTGGGCCCCTTAGGGGGCGCTTATTCACCCCTCCACTTT. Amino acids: CASSLGPLGGAYSPLHF.